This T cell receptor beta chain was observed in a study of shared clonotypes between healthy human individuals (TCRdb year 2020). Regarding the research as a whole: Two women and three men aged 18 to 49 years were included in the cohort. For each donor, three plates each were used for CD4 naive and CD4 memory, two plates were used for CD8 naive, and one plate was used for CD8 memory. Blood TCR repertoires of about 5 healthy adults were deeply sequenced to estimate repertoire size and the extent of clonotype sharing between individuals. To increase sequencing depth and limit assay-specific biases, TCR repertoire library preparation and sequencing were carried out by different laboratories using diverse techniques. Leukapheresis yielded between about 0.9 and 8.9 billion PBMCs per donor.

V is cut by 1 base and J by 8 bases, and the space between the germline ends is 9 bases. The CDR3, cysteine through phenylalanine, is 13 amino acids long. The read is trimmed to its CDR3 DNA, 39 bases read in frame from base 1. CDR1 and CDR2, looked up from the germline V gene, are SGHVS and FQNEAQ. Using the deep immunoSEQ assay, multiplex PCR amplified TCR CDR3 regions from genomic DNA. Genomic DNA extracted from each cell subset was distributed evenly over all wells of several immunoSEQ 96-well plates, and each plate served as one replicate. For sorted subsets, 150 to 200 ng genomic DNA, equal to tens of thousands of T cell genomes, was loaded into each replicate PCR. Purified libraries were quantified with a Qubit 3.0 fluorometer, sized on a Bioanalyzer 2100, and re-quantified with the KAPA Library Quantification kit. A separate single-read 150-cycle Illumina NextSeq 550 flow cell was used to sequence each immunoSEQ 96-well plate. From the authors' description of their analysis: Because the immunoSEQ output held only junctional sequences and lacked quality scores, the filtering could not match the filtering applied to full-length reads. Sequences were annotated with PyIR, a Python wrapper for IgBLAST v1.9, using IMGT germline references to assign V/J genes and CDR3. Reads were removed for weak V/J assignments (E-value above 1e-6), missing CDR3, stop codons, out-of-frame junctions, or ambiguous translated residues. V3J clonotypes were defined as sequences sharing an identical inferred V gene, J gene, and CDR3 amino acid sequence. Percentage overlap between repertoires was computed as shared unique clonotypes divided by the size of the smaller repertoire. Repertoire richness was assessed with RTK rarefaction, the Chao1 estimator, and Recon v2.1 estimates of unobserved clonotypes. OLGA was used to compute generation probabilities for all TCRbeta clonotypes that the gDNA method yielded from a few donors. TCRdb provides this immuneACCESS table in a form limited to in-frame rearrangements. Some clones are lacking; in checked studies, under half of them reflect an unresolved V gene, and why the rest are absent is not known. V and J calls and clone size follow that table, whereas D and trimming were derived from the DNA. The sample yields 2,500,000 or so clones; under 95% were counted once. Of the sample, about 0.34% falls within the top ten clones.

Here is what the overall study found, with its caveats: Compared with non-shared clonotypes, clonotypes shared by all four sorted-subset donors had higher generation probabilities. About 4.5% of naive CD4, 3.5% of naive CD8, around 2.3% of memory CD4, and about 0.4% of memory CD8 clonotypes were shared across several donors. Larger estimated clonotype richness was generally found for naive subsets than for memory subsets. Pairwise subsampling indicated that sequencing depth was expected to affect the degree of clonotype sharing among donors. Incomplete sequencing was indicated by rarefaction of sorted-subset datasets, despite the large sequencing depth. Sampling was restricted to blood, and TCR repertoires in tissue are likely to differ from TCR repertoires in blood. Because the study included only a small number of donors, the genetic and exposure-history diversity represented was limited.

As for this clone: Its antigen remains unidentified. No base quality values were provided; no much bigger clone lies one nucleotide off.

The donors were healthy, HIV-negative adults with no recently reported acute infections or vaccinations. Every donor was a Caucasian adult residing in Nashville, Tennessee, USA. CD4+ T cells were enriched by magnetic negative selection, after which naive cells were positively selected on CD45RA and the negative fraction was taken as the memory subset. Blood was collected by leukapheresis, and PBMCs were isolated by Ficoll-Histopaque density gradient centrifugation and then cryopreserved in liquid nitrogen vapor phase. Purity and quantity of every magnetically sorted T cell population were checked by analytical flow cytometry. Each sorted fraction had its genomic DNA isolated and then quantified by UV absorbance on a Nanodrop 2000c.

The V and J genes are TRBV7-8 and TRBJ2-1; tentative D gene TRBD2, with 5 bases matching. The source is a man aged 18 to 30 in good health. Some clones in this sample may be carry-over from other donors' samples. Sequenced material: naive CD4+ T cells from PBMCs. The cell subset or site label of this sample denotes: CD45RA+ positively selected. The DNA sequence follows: TGTGCCAGCAGCTTAGTGCGACTACATGAGCAGTTCTTC. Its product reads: CASSLVRLHEQFF. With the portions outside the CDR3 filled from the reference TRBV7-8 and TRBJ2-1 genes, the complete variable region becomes GAGVSQSPRYKVAKRGQDVALRCDPISGHVSLFWYQQALGQGPEFLTYFQNEAQLDKSGLPSDRFFAERPEGSVSTLKIQRTQQEDSAVYLCASSLVRLHEQFFGPGTRLTVL.